The 29 T cell receptor beta chains in this list originate from one sample, sequenced in a study of molecular identifiers for immune sequencing clone quantification. TCRdb redid the calling of the PCR reads with MiXCR, one entry per CDR3 protein. Of around 480,000 distinct CDR3 sequences listed, around 25% are singletons. The sequenced sample consisted of naive CD8+ T cells from blood, with Jurkat cell RNA spiked in. Specified subset: FACS-sorted CD8+CD4-CCR7+CD45RA+ naive T cells. Source of these receptors: a human donor in good health. Some libraries in this study had Jurkat cell RNA spiked in.

Concerning this clonotype itself: At one boundary the junction diverges from the germline segment, which might be a read error. V and J are TRBV7-9 and TRBJ2-5; D gene unclear. There are 15 residues in the CDR3. Germline V gene lookup returns CDR1 SEHNR and CDR2 FQNEAQ (reference sequence). CDR3 protein: CASSQQTASQETQHF. CDR3 nucleotides: TGTGCCAGCAGCCAACAGACCGCGAGCCAAGAGACCCAGCACTTC.

J is TRBJ1-5 and V is TRBV6-2 or TRBV6-3; unclear D gene. Germline loops: CDR1 MNHEY, CDR2 SVGEGT. With 10 bases removed from V and 0 bases from J, the gap between germline ends came to 10 bases. The CDR3 runs to 13 residues. The CDR3 sequence is CATWRYSNQPQHF. CDR3 sequence (DNA): TGTGCCACCTGGCGGTATAGCAATCAGCCCCAGCATTTT.

The rearrangement uses TRBV4-3 and TRBJ2-6; a possible D gene is TRBD1 (5 bases). This CDR3 comprises 18 residues. Germline lookup yields CDR1 LGHNA and CDR2 YSLEER. V lost 3 bases and J 0 bases, leaving 15 bases between the germline ends. CDR3 in amino acids: CASSQGSDSHSGANVLTF. The CDR3 nucleotides are TGCGCCAGCAGCCAGGGGTCCGACAGTCACTCTGGGGCCAACGTCCTGACTTTC.

This clonotype was recorded a few times. V usage is TRBV7-9 and J usage is TRBJ2-1; 10 bases align to TRBD1. V gave up 5 bases and J gave up 4 bases; unmatched junction bases: 8. The germline CDR1 and CDR2 sequences are SEHNR and FQNEAQ (reference sequence). The CDR3 runs 16 residues. The CDR3 here is CASSLIGQGVYNEQFF. CDR3 bases: TGTGCCAGCAGCCTAATTGGACAGGGGGTTTACAATGAGCAGTTCTTC.

This clonotype was counted between two and nine times. The CDR3, as DNA: TGCGCCAGCAGCCAACTCCCCGGGCAGGGTGGGGCGCATGGCTACACCTTC. Protein: CASSQLPGQGGAHGYTF. V and J are TRBV4-3 and TRBJ1-2, with D possibly TRBD1 on 5 matching bases. Germline values: CDR1 LGHNA, CDR2 YSLEER. The CDR3 contains 17 residues. V lost 2 bases to trimming and J lost 6 bases, with 22 bases between them.

CDR3 coding DNA: TGTGCCAGCAGCCATCTAGCGGGCCAAGAGACCCAGTACTTC. Its translation: CASSHLAGQETQYF. V gene TRBV7-9 combines with J gene TRBJ2-5; 8 bases map to TRBD2. The trim removed 5 bases at V and 1 base at J, leaving 3 bases unmatched. Per the germline V gene, CDR1 is SEHNR and CDR2 is FQNEAQ (reference sequence). The CDR3 contains 14 residues.

In this sample, this clonotype turned up many times. The chain joins TRBV28 to TRBJ2-3; TRBD2 aligns across 8 bases. J was trimmed by 2 bases and V by 6 bases; bases with no gene match: 10. Germline V gives CDR1 MDHEN, CDR2 SYDVKM. The CDR3 contains 16 residues. The DNA of the CDR3 is TGTGCCAGCAGCCGGAGATGGACTAGCCCCACAGATACGCAGTATTTT. As protein: CASSRRWTSPTDTQYF.

This clonotype was counted a few times. The CDR3 sequence is CASSLAGQIIPGTSGRALGEQFF. The CDR3 DNA reads TGTGCCAGCAGCTTAGCGGGACAGATTATCCCCGGGACTAGCGGGAGGGCCTTAGGTGAGCAGTTCTTC. The chain has TRBV7-6 and TRBJ2-1; 16 nucleotides line up with TRBD2. Germline V gene lookup returns CDR1 SGHVS and CDR2 FNYEAQ. With 0 bases clipped from V and 9 bases from J, the junction kept 23 bases outside the gene matches. The CDR3 loop spans 23 amino acids.

In DNA form, the CDR3 reads TGTGCCAGCAGTTTACGCTCGGATGAGCAGTTCTTC. This encodes CASSLRSDEQFF. The chain has TRBV12-3 or TRBV12-4 and TRBJ2-1; D is undetermined. This CDR3 is 12 amino acids long. Trimming removed 2 bases from V and 8 bases from J, with 7 bases in between.

This clonotype was seen a few times. This sequence joins TRBV4-3 and TRBJ2-1, with 10 bases identical to TRBD1. CDR1 is LGHNA, CDR2 YSLEER, per germline. The J segment lost 7 bases and the V segment lost 1 base, leaving 1 base of the junction unmatched. The CDR3 is 14 amino acids. The CDR3 is CASSQGQGANEQFF. The DNA for the CDR3 is TGCGCCAGCAGCCAAGGACAGGGGGCGAATGAGCAGTTCTTC.

For this clonotype: A much larger clone lies one base from this, so it may be a read error. The chain joins TRBV30 to TRBJ1-5; D not resolved. In germline, CDR1 is GTSNPN, CDR2 SVGIG (reference sequence). V was trimmed by 2 bases and J by 4 bases, leaving 12 bases between them. This CDR3 is 14 amino acids long. The CDR3 sequence: CAWSPPGPNQPQHF. CDR3 sequence (DNA): TGTGCCTGGAGTCCCCCGGGTCCTAATCAGCCCCAGCATTTT.

A remark on this clonotype: Germline is not matched at one junction end, which may reflect a read error. V is TRBV30 and J is TRBJ1-1; the D is unclear. From germline, CDR1 is GTSNPN and CDR2 SVGIG (reference sequence). This CDR3 is built from 16 residues. The CDR3 loop reads CARSPPLGRVDTEAFF. CDR3 DNA: TGTGCCCGGAGTCCTCCACTAGGGAGGGTAGACACTGAAGCTTTCTTT. Full variable domain (outside the CDR3, taken from reference TRBV30 and TRBJ1-1): SQTIHQWPATLVQPVGSPLSLECTVEGTSNPNLYWYRQAAGRGLQLLFYSVGIGQISSEVPQNLSASRPQDRQFILSSKKLLLSDSGFYLCARSPPLGRVDTEAFFGQGTRLTVV.

This clonotype was seen repeatedly, ten times or more. The chain combines TRBV6-5 with TRBJ2-7; D not certain. This CDR3 region has 13 residues. Germline V CDR1 and CDR2: MNHEY, SVGAGI. V was clipped by 2 bases and J by 7 bases, with 12 bases between them. The CDR3 reads CASSYGLGMEQYF. CDR3 nucleotide sequence: TGTGCCAGCAGTTACGGGTTGGGAATGGAGCAGTACTTC.

There are a few counts of this clonotype. The rearrangement joins TRBV7-9 to TRBJ1-1; D might be TRBD1 (6 bases). Germline V gene data show CDR1 as SEHNR and CDR2 as FQNEAQ (reference sequence). The ends were cut back, 1 base at V and 7 bases at J, with 13 bases in the middle. The CDR3 sequence is 14 residues long. CDR3 in DNA: TGTGCCAGCAGCTTAGTTCGGGACACGAGTGAAGCTTTCTTT. Its translation is CASSLVRDTSEAFF.

This chain connects TRBV10-2 to TRBJ2-3, with TRBD2 matching 7 bases. Germline assignment: CDR1 WSHSY and CDR2 SAAADI. This CDR3 is 16 amino acids long. Trimming took 4 bases from V and 5 from J; bases not matched to a gene: 12. The CDR3 sequence: CASSGPRASGVDTQYF. Here the CDR3 DNA reads TGCGCCAGCAGTGGGCCCCGGGCTAGCGGCGTAGATACGCAGTATTTT.

This clonotype was counted many times. The CDR3 loop is CASSLRLRGNQPQHF. The DNA for the CDR3 is TGTGCCAGCAGTTTAAGGCTCCGAGGCAATCAGCCCCAGCATTTT. The chain carries TRBV28 and TRBJ1-5, with unresolved D. CDR1 is MDHEN, CDR2 SYDVKM, per germline. The CDR3 totals 15 residues. V was pared by 2 bases and J by 2 bases, with 10 bases between.

A note on this clonotype: This may stem from a read error, because a much larger clone lies one nucleotide away. This chain's CDR3 is CASNLPLGGDFGYEQYF. The CDR3 nucleotides are TGTGCCAGCAACCTTCCATTAGGGGGGGACTTTGGGTACGAGCAGTACTTC. This chain joins TRBV7-2 and TRBJ2-7; weak D call: TRBD2 (7 bases). Trimming removed 7 bases at V and 4 bases at J, with 26 bases between. This CDR3 contains 17 residues. Germline CDR1 SGHTA, CDR2 FQGNSA.

This clonotype was recorded a few times. This rearrangement joins TRBV7-9 to TRBJ1-4; weak D call: TRBD1 (5 bases). V lost 3 bases and J lost 7, with 12 bases in between. Germline CDR1 is SEHNR and CDR2 is FQNEAQ (reference sequence). There are 14 residues in the CDR3. The CDR3, as DNA: TGTGCCAGCAGCTTCGTTGAGGGGTTTGAAAAACTGTTTTTT. It translates to CASSFVEGFEKLFF.

The rearrangement joins TRBV11-3 to TRBJ2-1; D ambiguous. With 4 bases removed from V and 5 bases from J, the gap between germline ends came to 6 bases. Germline values: CDR1 SGHNT, CDR2 YENEEA. CDR3 size: 12 residues. The CDR3 protein is CASSSTDNEQFF. CDR3 in DNA: TGTGCCAGCAGCTCGACTGACAATGAGCAGTTCTTC.

The chain recombines TRBV6-5 with TRBJ1-4; TRBD1 matches 8 bases. This CDR3 contains 16 residues. Looked up from germline, CDR1 is MNHEY and CDR2 is SVGAGI. The V and J ends lost 2 bases and 3 bases, in that order; junction bases with no gene match: 5. The DNA for the CDR3 is TGTGCCAGCAGTTACCACAGGGGGGACCCTAATGAAAAACTGTTTTTT. Translating gives CASSYHRGDPNEKLFF.

The chain couples TRBV7-9 to TRBJ2-6; 7 bases fit TRBD2. The CDR3 is 17 amino acids. Looked up from germline, CDR1 is SEHNR and CDR2 is FQNEAQ (reference sequence). V dropped 5 bases and J dropped 2; count of bases not matched to a gene: 9. The CDR3 here is CASSPPRGVTGANVLTF. The CDR3 nucleotides read TGTGCCAGCAGCCCCCCCCGGGGGGTAACTGGGGCCAACGTCCTGACTTTC. Full variable domain (outside the CDR3, taken from reference TRBV7-9 and TRBJ2-6): DTGVSQNPRHKITKRGQNVTFRCDPISEHNRLYWYRQTLGQGPEFLTYFQNEAQLEKSRLLSDRFSAERPKGSFSTLEIQRTEQGDSAMYLCASSPPRGVTGANVLTFGAGSRLTVL.

Turning to this clonotype: A much larger clone lies one base from this, so it may be a read error. J is TRBJ2-1 and V is TRBV20-1; 12 bases agree with TRBD2. J gave up 12 bases and V 0 bases, and 6 bases lay outside the gene matches. This CDR3 is 14 amino acids long. Germline V gene sequence: CDR1 DFQATT, CDR2 SNEGSKA (reference sequence). This CDR3 reads CSARELAGGHAQFF. The CDR3 DNA sequence: TGCAGTGCTAGAGAACTAGCGGGGGGACATGCGCAGTTCTTC.

In this sample, this clonotype turned up a few times. This CDR3 is CAWGLAGVSEQYF. The CDR3 nucleotides are TGTGCCTGGGGGCTAGCGGGAGTCTCCGAGCAGTACTTC. This chain joins TRBV30 and TRBJ2-7; TRBD2 matches 10 bases. The CDR3 runs 13 residues. In germline, CDR1 is GTSNPN, CDR2 SVGIG (reference sequence). V was pared by 5 bases and J by 6 bases, with 7 bases of the junction left unmatched.

The chain uses TRBV13 and TRBJ2-4, with D possibly called TRBD1 or TRBD2 (5 bases each). The ends were cut back, 5 bases at V and 3 bases at J, with 14 bases in the middle. The V gene's germline CDR1 is PRHDT and CDR2 FYEKMQ (reference sequence). The CDR3 totals 15 residues. The CDR3 is CASSLRGAVKNIQYF. Here the CDR3 DNA reads TGTGCCAGCAGCCTTCGAGGGGCGGTCAAAAACATTCAGTACTTC.

Many counts were recorded for this clonotype. The genes are TRBV27 and TRBJ1-5; tentative D call: TRBD1 (5 bases). The CDR3 totals 14 residues. CDR1 is MNHEY, CDR2 SMNVEV, per germline (reference sequence). The V end was cut by 5 bases, the J end by 6 bases, with 14 bases between. The CDR3 loop reads CASSQRGNLQPQHF. The DNA for the CDR3 is TGTGCCAGCAGTCAAAGGGGCAACCTTCAGCCCCAGCATTTT.

This clonotype was counted ten times or more. The chain couples TRBV13 to TRBJ2-7, with 8 bases aligning to TRBD2. This CDR3 is built from 14 residues. J was trimmed by 1 base and V by 6 bases; bases with no gene match: 5. CDR1 is PRHDT and CDR2 is FYEKMQ in the germline V gene (reference sequence). The CDR3 spells CASSTSGRSYEQYF. The DNA for the CDR3 is TGTGCCAGCAGTACTAGCGGACGATCCTACGAGCAGTACTTC.

At least ten counts were recorded for this clonotype. The CDR3 DNA sequence: TGTGCCAGCAGTCCCTCCGCGACAGACGTAATGGGTCAGCCCCAGCATTTT. It translates to CASSPSATDVMGQPQHF. The J gene is TRBJ1-5, the V gene TRBV2; the D gene is possibly TRBD1 (5 bases). Deletions cut 5 bases from V and 6 bases from J, with 23 bases between. Germline assignment: CDR1 SNHLY and CDR2 FYNNEI. The CDR3 is made up of 17 amino acids. The entire variable domain, with the rest obtained from reference TRBV2 and TRBJ1-5, is as follows: EPEVTQTPSHQVTQMGQEVILRCVPISNHLYFYWYRQILGQKVEFLVSFYNNEISEKSEIFDDQFSVERPDGSNFTLKIRSTKLEDSAMYFCASSPSATDVMGQPQHFGDGTRLSIL.

The rearrangement links TRBV7-9 to TRBJ2-7, with 8 bases fitting TRBD2. In germline, CDR1 is SEHNR, CDR2 FQNEAQ (reference sequence). V gave up 5 bases and J gave up 0 bases; unmatched junction bases: 12. The CDR3 covers 17 residues. CDR3 amino acids: CASSAAGGGKSSYEQYF. The CDR3 bases are TGTGCCAGCAGCGCGGCGGGGGGAGGGAAGAGCTCCTACGAGCAGTACTTC.

Regarding this clonotype: Given the absence of the conserved phenylalanine or tryptophan at the CDR3 end, a read error is likely. In nucleotides, the CDR3 is TGTGCCACCAGCAGAGGGGCTAGCGGGACGTACGAGCAGTACCTC. It is translated as CATSRGASGTYEQYL. The chain combines TRBV15 with TRBJ2-7, with 9 bases fitting TRBD2. The CDR3 extends over 15 amino acids. Per germline, CDR1 LNHNV and CDR2 YYDKDF (reference sequence). Germline trimming cut 1 base from V and 4 bases from J; bases unmatched to any gene: 5.